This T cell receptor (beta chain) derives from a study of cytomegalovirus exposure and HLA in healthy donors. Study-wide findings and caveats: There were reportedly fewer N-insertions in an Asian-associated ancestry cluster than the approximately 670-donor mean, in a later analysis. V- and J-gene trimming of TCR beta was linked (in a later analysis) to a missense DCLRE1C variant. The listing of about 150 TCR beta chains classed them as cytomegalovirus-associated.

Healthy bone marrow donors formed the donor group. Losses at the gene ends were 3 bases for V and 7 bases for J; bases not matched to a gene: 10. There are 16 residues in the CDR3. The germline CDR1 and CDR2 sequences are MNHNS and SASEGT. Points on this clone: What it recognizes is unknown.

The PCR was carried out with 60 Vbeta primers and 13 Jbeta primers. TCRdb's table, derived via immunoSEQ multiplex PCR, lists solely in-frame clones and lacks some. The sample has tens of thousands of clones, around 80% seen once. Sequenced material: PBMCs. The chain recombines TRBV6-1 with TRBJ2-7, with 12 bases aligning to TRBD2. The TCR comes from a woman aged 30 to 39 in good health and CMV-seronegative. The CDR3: CASSEGLAGVPGEQYF. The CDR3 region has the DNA TGTGCCAGCAGTGAGGGACTAGCGGGCGTCCCGGGGGAGCAGTACTTC.